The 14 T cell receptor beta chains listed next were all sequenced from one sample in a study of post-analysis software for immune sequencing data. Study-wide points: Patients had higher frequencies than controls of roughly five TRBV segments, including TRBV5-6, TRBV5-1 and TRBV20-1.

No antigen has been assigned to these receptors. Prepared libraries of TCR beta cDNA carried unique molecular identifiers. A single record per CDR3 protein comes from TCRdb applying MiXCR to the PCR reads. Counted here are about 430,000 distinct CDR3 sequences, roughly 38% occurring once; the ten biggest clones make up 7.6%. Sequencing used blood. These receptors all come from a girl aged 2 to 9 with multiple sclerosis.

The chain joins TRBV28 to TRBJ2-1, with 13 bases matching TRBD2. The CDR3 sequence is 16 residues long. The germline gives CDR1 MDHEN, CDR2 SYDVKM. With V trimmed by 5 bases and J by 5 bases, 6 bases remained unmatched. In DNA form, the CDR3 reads TGTGCCAGCAGTATGACTAGCGGGAGGTTCCACAATGAGCAGTTCTTC. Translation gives CASSMTSGRFHNEQFF. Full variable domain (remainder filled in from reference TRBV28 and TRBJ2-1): DVKVTQSSRYLVKRTGEKVFLECVQDMDHENMFWYRQDPGLGLRLIYFSYDVKMKEKGDIPEGYSVSREKKERFSLILESASTNQTSMYLCASSMTSGRFHNEQFFGPGTRLTVL.

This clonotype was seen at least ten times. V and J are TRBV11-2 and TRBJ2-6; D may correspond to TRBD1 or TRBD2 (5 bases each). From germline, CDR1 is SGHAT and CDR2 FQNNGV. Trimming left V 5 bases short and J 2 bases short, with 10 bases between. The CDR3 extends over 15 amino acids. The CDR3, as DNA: TGTGCCAGCAGCCTCTCGGGGCCTGGGGCCAACGTCCTGACTTTC. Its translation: CASSLSGPGANVLTF.

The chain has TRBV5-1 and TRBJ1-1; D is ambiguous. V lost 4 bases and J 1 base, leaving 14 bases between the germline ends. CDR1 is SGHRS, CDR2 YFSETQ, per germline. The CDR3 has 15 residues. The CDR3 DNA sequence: TGCGCCAGCAGCGGGATCGCGGTTTCGAACACTGAAGCTTTCTTT. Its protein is CASSGIAVSNTEAFF.

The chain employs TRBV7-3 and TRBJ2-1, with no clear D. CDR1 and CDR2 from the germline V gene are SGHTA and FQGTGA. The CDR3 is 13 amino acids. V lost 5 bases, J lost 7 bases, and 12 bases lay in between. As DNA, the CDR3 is TGTGCCAGCAGCCCAATTGTCGGGAATGAGCAGTTCTTC. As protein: CASSPIVGNEQFF.

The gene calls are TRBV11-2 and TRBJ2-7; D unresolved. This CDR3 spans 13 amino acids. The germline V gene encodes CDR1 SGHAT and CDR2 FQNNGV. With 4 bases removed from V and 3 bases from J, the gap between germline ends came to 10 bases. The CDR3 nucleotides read TGTGCCAGCAGCTCGACTCCGCGCTACGAGCAGTACTTC. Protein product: CASSSTPRYEQYF.

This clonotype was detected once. CDR3 nucleotide sequence: TGTGCCAGCAGTTTGGGCGGGGATGGGGCAAATCAGCCCCAGCATTTT. Protein product: CASSLGGDGANQPQHF. The chain recombines TRBV28 with TRBJ1-5; D is possibly TRBD1 (5 bases). The V and J ends lost 3 bases and 4 bases respectively, with 16 bases between them. In germline, CDR1 is MDHEN, CDR2 SYDVKM. This CDR3 spans 16 amino acids.

CDR3 sequence: CASSPTTSREQFF. CDR3 in DNA: TGTGCCAGCAGCCCCACCACTAGCCGTGAGCAGTTCTTC. The chain has TRBV7-3 and TRBJ2-1; possible D gene TRBD2, 6 bases. This CDR3 has 13 amino acids. Germline V CDR1 and CDR2: SGHTA, FQGTGA. Trimming took off 5 bases at V and 9 bases at J, with 14 bases between the two ends.

CDR3 DNA: TGTGCCAGCAGCTTACTAGCGGGAGGGCCGGGCTCCTACAATGAGCAGTTCTTC. It yields the protein CASSLLAGGPGSYNEQFF. The rearrangement uses TRBV7-8 and TRBJ2-1, with 12 bases aligning to TRBD2. Germline values: CDR1 SGHVS, CDR2 FQNEAQ. Trimming took 2 bases from V and 0 from J; bases not matched to a gene: 5. The CDR3 totals 18 residues.

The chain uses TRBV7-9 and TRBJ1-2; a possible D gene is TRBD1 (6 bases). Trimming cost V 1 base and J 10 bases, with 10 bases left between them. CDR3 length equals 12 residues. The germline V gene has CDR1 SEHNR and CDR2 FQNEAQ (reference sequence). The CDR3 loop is CASSLDREDYTF. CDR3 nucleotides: TGTGCCAGCAGCTTAGACAGGGAGGACTACACCTTC.

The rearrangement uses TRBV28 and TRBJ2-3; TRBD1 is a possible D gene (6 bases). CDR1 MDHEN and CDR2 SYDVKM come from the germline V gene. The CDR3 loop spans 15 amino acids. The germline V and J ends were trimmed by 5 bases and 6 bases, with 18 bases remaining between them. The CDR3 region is CASSTGTYGSDTQYF. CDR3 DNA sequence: TGTGCCAGCAGTACCGGGACATACGGCTCGGATACGCAGTATTTT. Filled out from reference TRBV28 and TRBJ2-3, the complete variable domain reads DVKVTQSSRYLVKRTGEKVFLECVQDMDHENMFWYRQDPGLGLRLIYFSYDVKMKEKGDIPEGYSVSREKKERFSLILESASTNQTSMYLCASSTGTYGSDTQYFGPGTRLTVL.

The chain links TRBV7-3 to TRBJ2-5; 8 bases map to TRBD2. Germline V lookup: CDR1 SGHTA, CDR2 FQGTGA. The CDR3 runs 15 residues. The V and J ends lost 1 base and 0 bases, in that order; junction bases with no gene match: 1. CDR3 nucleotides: TGTGCCAGCAGCTTAAGCGGGGGGCACCAAGAGACCCAGTACTTC. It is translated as CASSLSGGHQETQYF.

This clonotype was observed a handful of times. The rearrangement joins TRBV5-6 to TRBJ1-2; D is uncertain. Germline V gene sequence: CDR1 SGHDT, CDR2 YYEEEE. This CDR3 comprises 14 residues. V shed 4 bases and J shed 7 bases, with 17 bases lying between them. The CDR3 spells CASSLRESTIGYTF. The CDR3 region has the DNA TGTGCCAGCAGCCTACGTGAGTCTACTATTGGCTACACCTTC.

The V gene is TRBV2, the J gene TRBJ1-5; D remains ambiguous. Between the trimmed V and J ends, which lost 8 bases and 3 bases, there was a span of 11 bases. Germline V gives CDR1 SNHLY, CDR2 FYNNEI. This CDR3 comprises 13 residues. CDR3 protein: CASRRISNQPQHF. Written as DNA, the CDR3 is TGTGCCAGCCGACGGATCTCCAATCAGCCCCAGCATTTT. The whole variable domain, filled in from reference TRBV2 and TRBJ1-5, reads EPEVTQTPSHQVTQMGQEVILRCVPISNHLYFYWYRQILGQKVEFLVSFYNNEISEKSEIFDDQFSVERPDGSNFTLKIRSTKLEDSAMYFCASRRISNQPQHFGDGTRLSIL.

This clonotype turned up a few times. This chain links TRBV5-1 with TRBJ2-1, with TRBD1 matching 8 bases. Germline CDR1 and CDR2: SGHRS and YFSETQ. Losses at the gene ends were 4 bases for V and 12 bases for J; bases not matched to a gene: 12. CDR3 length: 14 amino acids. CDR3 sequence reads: CASSQGTGFTGQFF. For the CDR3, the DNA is TGCGCCAGCAGCCAAGGGACAGGATTCACTGGGCAGTTCTTC.